The rows below give T cell receptor beta chains drawn from one sample of a study of radiation and T cells in renal cell carcinoma. Assay: immunoSEQ multiplex PCR; the TCRdb copy retains only in-frame clones and omits some. The data show 14,000 or so clones, approximately 54% seen once. Sample: tumor tissue, taken from a patient whose treatment was nephrectomy without radiotherapy. The receptors come from a man in his fifties or sixties with renal cell carcinoma. Both conserved end residues are part of each CDR3. Fields, in order: CDR3 DNA, CDR3 protein, J gene, CDR3 length, clone size, V gene, D gene. D genes are given only for firm matches. Clone size, where shown, is once, few, many, or a class for clones that have expanded.

CDR3nt: TGTGCCAGCAGCTTATGGCAGGGGCCCTACGAGCAGTACTTC
CDR3aa: CASSLWQGPYEQYF
j_gene: TRBJ2-7
len: 14
abundance: -
v_gene: TRBV11-2
d_gene: -

CDR3nt: TGTGCCAGCAGCTTGGTGGAGGGGGCGGTTGAAGCTTTCTTT
CDR3aa: CASSLVEGAVEAFF
j_gene: TRBJ1-1
len: 14
abundance: -
v_gene: TRBV5-8
d_gene: TRBD1

CDR3nt: TGTGCCAGTAGTACTCAGGGGGCCTACGGAAACACCATATATTTT
CDR3aa: CASSTQGAYGNTIYF
j_gene: TRBJ1-3
len: 15
abundance: -
v_gene: TRBV19
d_gene: TRBD1

CDR3nt: TGTGCCAGCAGCTTAAAGGGTAGCAATGAGCAGTTCTTC
CDR3aa: CASSLKGSNEQFF
j_gene: TRBJ2-1
len: 13
abundance: medium-sized
v_gene: TRBV7-2
d_gene: -

CDR3nt: TGTGCCAGCAGCCGTTTTAGCACAGATACGCAGTATTTT
CDR3aa: CASSRFSTDTQYF
j_gene: TRBJ2-3
len: 13
abundance: -
v_gene: TRBV14
d_gene: -

CDR3nt: TGCGCCAGCAGCTTGTCCGGCTCAGATTATGGCTACACCTTC
CDR3aa: CASSLSGSDYGYTF
j_gene: TRBJ1-2
len: 14
abundance: -
v_gene: TRBV5-1
d_gene: -

CDR3nt: TGTGCCAGCAGCTGGGACCCTACTTACTCTGGGGCCAACGTCCTGACTTTC
CDR3aa: CASSWDPTYSGANVLTF
j_gene: TRBJ2-6
len: 17
abundance: large
v_gene: TRBV5-6
d_gene: -

CDR3nt: TGTGCCAGCACGGTCGGGGGCTCCGGGGCCAACGTCCTGACTTTC
CDR3aa: CASTVGGSGANVLTF
j_gene: TRBJ2-6
len: 15
abundance: -
v_gene: TRBV6-1
d_gene: -

CDR3nt: TGTGCCAGCAGTTCAGAGAGGAATTCACCCCTCCACTTT
CDR3aa: CASSSERNSPLHF
j_gene: TRBJ1-6
len: 13
abundance: -
v_gene: TRBV27
d_gene: -

CDR3nt: TGTGCCAGCAGCCTGGGAGGGGGATATAGCAATCAGCCCCAGCATTTT
CDR3aa: CASSLGGGYSNQPQHF
j_gene: TRBJ1-5
len: 16
abundance: -
v_gene: TRBV5-6
d_gene: -

CDR3nt: TGTGCCAGCAGTTACTCCTCGGGGCAAGGTGGAAACACCATATATTTT
CDR3aa: CASSYSSGQGGNTIYF
j_gene: TRBJ1-3
len: 16
abundance: -
v_gene: TRBV6-5
d_gene: -

CDR3nt: TGTGCCAGCAGCTTGCAGGGTGATACCTACGAGCAGTACTTC
CDR3aa: CASSLQGDTYEQYF
j_gene: TRBJ2-7
len: 14
abundance: -
v_gene: TRBV7-6
d_gene: -

CDR3nt: TGTGCCAGCAGTCCGACAGGGGCTTGGAATGAGCAGTTCTTC
CDR3aa: CASSPTGAWNEQFF
j_gene: TRBJ2-1
len: 14
abundance: -
v_gene: TRBV2
d_gene: TRBD1

CDR3nt: TGTGCCAGCTCACTGGACACCGGGGAGCTGTTTTTT
CDR3aa: CASSLDTGELFF
j_gene: TRBJ2-2
len: 12
abundance: few
v_gene: TRBV18
d_gene: -

CDR3nt: TGTGCCAGCAGACGGGAAGGGGACCATTCACCCCTCCACTTT
CDR3aa: CASRREGDHSPLHF
j_gene: TRBJ1-6
len: 14
abundance: -
v_gene: TRBV11-2
d_gene: -

CDR3nt: TGTGCCAGCAAAGGGGTCAATCAGCCCCAGCATTTT
CDR3aa: CASKGVNQPQHF
j_gene: TRBJ1-5
len: 12
abundance: -
v_gene: TRBV6-6
d_gene: -

CDR3nt: TGCGCCAGCTCGGACCTCGAAGGGACCGGGGAGCTGTTTTTT
CDR3aa: CASSDLEGTGELFF
j_gene: TRBJ2-2
len: 14
abundance: few
v_gene: TRBV5-1
d_gene: -

CDR3nt: TGTGCCTGGGCCCGACAATACGAGCAGTACTTC
CDR3aa: CAWARQYEQYF
j_gene: TRBJ2-7
len: 11
abundance: few
v_gene: TRBV30
d_gene: -

CDR3nt: TGTGCCAGCACAAAGGGGATTTTGGCTGAAGCTTTCTTT
CDR3aa: CASTKGILAEAFF
j_gene: TRBJ1-1
len: 13
abundance: few
v_gene: TRBV7-9
d_gene: -

CDR3nt: TGTGCCTGGAGTGAAAGGGGCAGGACCTACGAGCAGTACTTC
CDR3aa: CAWSERGRTYEQYF
j_gene: TRBJ2-7
len: 14
abundance: -
v_gene: TRBV30
d_gene: -

CDR3nt: TGCGCCAGCAGCTTGGTCCAGGGAGGGGACTATGGCTACACCTTC
CDR3aa: CASSLVQGGDYGYTF
j_gene: TRBJ1-2
len: 15
abundance: -
v_gene: TRBV5-1
d_gene: -

CDR3nt: TGTGCCAGCAGCGCCGGGCCTCAAAACCCCGGGGAGCTGTTTTTT
CDR3aa: CASSAGPQNPGELFF
j_gene: TRBJ2-2
len: 15
abundance: -
v_gene: TRBV9
d_gene: -

CDR3nt: TGTGCCTGGAGTGTCAGTCTCTACTACGAGCAGTACTTC
CDR3aa: CAWSVSLYYEQYF
j_gene: TRBJ2-7
len: 13
abundance: -
v_gene: TRBV30
d_gene: -

CDR3nt: TGTGCCAGCAGCGGCCCCAGGACAGGGCAAGAGACCCAGTACTTC
CDR3aa: CASSGPRTGQETQYF
j_gene: TRBJ2-5
len: 15
abundance: few
v_gene: TRBV11-2
d_gene: TRBD1

CDR3nt: TGTGCCAGCACCGGGGGCGGGGCCCACGAGCAGTACTTC
CDR3aa: CASTGGGAHEQYF
j_gene: TRBJ2-7
len: 13
abundance: -
v_gene: TRBV7-9
d_gene: -

CDR3nt: TGTGCCAGCAGGGCAGGGGCCGGTGGGGCCAACGTCCTGACTTTC
CDR3aa: CASRAGAGGANVLTF
j_gene: TRBJ2-6
len: 15
abundance: -
v_gene: TRBV2
d_gene: -

CDR3nt: TGTGCCAGCAGCCAGGGCTCTGAAGCTTTCTTT
CDR3aa: CASSQGSEAFF
j_gene: TRBJ1-1
len: 11
abundance: -
v_gene: TRBV6-6
d_gene: -

CDR3nt: TGTGCCAGCAGCCAAATTACAGGTCAGCCCCAGCATTTT
CDR3aa: CASSQITGQPQHF
j_gene: TRBJ1-5
len: 13
abundance: -
v_gene: TRBV7-9
d_gene: -

CDR3nt: TGTGCCTGGACCCTTACGGGAGATACGCAGTATTTT
CDR3aa: CAWTLTGDTQYF
j_gene: TRBJ2-3
len: 12
abundance: medium-sized
v_gene: TRBV30
d_gene: -

CDR3nt: TGTGCCACCAGCAGAGATGGGGGCCAGGTGAGCACTGAAGCTTTCTTT
CDR3aa: CATSRDGGQVSTEAFF
j_gene: TRBJ1-1
len: 16
abundance: once
v_gene: TRBV15
d_gene: -

CDR3nt: TGCGCCAGCAATAGGCTAGTTCGAAAGACCTATGGCTACACCTTC
CDR3aa: CASNRLVRKTYGYTF
j_gene: TRBJ1-2
len: 15
abundance: -
v_gene: TRBV5-1
d_gene: -

CDR3nt: TGCAGCGCTGCCCTGGGATCGCGGGGGGCAGGAGATACGCAGTATTTT
CDR3aa: CSAALGSRGAGDTQYF
j_gene: TRBJ2-3
len: 16
abundance: -
v_gene: TRBV29-1
d_gene: TRBD2

CDR3nt: TGTGCCAGCAGCCTTACGCCCGGTCAGAACTACGAGCAGTACTTC
CDR3aa: CASSLTPGQNYEQYF
j_gene: TRBJ2-7
len: 15
abundance: -
v_gene: TRBV9
d_gene: -

CDR3nt: TGTGCCAGTAGTATAGATCGGAACAGCGGCTACTCTTATGGCTACACCTTC
CDR3aa: CASSIDRNSGYSYGYTF
j_gene: TRBJ1-2
len: 17
abundance: -
v_gene: TRBV19
d_gene: -

CDR3nt: TGTGCCTATACAGTTTACAATAATTCACCCCTCCACTTT
CDR3aa: CAYTVYNNSPLHF
j_gene: TRBJ1-6
len: 13
abundance: -
v_gene: TRBV30
d_gene: -

CDR3nt: TGTGCCAGTAGGGGGGGGTATAATTCACCCCTCCACTTT
CDR3aa: CASRGGYNSPLHF
j_gene: TRBJ1-6
len: 13
abundance: few
v_gene: TRBV19
d_gene: -

CDR3nt: TGTGCCAGCAGCCAAGTGGCACAGGATGAGCAGTACTTC
CDR3aa: CASSQVAQDEQYF
j_gene: TRBJ2-7
len: 13
abundance: -
v_gene: TRBV4-2
d_gene: -

CDR3nt: TGTGCCACCGATTTGGACAGGGGGCGGACTGAAGCTTTCTTT
CDR3aa: CATDLDRGRTEAFF
j_gene: TRBJ1-1
len: 14
abundance: -
v_gene: TRBV6-1
d_gene: TRBD1

CDR3nt: TGTGCCAGCAGTTACTCCTCGGGGACAGGGGATGGCTACACCTTC
CDR3aa: CASSYSSGTGDGYTF
j_gene: TRBJ1-2
len: 15
abundance: few
v_gene: TRBV6-5
d_gene: TRBD1

CDR3nt: TGTGCCAGCAGCTCTGTTAAGGACAATGAGCAGTTCTTC
CDR3aa: CASSSVKDNEQFF
j_gene: TRBJ2-1
len: 13
abundance: few
v_gene: TRBV7-9
d_gene: -

CDR3nt: TGTGCCAGGATTCGCTCTGGAAACACCATATATTTT
CDR3aa: CARIRSGNTIYF
j_gene: TRBJ1-3
len: 12
abundance: few
v_gene: TRBV6-1
d_gene: -

CDR3nt: TGTGCCAGCAGCAACCGACAGGGGGCCGGCTATGGCTACACCTTC
CDR3aa: CASSNRQGAGYGYTF
j_gene: TRBJ1-2
len: 15
abundance: -
v_gene: TRBV21-1
d_gene: -

CDR3nt: TGTGCCACAGGTTACACAGGGACCGGCTACACCTTC
CDR3aa: CATGYTGTGYTF
j_gene: TRBJ1-2
len: 12
abundance: -
v_gene: TRBV15
d_gene: -

CDR3nt: TGTGCCAGCAGCTTTCAGACAGGGGGGGGCTATGGCTACACCTTC
CDR3aa: CASSFQTGGGYGYTF
j_gene: TRBJ1-2
len: 15
abundance: few
v_gene: TRBV7-2
d_gene: TRBD1

CDR3nt: TGCGCCAGCAGCGAAGAGGGGGCCCAGGCCCATGAGCAGTTCTTC
CDR3aa: CASSEEGAQAHEQFF
j_gene: TRBJ2-1
len: 15
abundance: -
v_gene: TRBV4-1
d_gene: TRBD1

CDR3nt: TGTGCCAGCAGCTCAGGAAGTCGGAACTATGGCTACACCTTC
CDR3aa: CASSSGSRNYGYTF
j_gene: TRBJ1-2
len: 14
abundance: few
v_gene: TRBV5-4
d_gene: -

CDR3nt: TGCGCCAGCAGCCGGGAGGGGGGCAATCCCTACGAGCAGTACTTC
CDR3aa: CASSREGGNPYEQYF
j_gene: TRBJ2-7
len: 15
abundance: once
v_gene: TRBV4-1
d_gene: -